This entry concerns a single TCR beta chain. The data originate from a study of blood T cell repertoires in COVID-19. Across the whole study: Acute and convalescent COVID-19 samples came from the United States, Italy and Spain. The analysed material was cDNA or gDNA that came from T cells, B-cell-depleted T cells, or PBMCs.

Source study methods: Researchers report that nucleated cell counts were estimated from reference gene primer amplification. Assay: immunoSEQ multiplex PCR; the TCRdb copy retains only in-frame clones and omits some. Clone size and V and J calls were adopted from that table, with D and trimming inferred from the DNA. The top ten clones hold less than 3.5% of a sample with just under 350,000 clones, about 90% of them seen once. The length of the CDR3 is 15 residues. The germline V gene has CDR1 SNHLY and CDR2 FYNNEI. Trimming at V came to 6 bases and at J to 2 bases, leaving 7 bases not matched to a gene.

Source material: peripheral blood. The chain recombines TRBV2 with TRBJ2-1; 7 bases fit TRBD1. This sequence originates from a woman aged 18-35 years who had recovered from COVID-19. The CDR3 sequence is CASRHDRVPYNEQFF. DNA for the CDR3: TGTGCCAGCAGACACGACAGGGTCCCCTACAATGAGCAGTTCTTC.